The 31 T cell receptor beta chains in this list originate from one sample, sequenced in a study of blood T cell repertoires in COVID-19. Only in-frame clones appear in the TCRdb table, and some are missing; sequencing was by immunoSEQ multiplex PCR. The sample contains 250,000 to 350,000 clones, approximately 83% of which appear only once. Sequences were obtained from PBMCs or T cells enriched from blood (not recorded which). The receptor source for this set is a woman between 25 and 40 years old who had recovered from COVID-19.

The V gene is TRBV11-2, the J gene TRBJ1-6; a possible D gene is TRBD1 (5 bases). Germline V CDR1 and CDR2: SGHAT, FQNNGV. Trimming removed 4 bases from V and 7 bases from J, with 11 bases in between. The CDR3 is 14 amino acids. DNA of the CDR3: TGTGCCAGCAGCTCAACGCAGGGAAATTCACCCCTCCACTTT. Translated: CASSSTQGNSPLHF.

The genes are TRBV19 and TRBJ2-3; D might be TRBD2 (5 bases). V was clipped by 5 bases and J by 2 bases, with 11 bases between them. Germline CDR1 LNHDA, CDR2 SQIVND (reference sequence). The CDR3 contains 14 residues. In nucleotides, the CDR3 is TGTGCCAGTAGTCCCCGGACTTTCACAGATACGCAGTATTTT. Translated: CASSPRTFTDTQYF.

This CDR3 reads CASSPRGGGSNQPQHF. In nucleotides, the CDR3 is TGTGCCAGCAGTCCTCGAGGGGGGGGAAGCAATCAGCCCCAGCATTTT. This rearrangement joins TRBV27 to TRBJ1-5; TRBD1 might be the D (6 bases). Trimming took 5 bases from V and 1 from J, leaving 15 bases between them. The CDR3 sequence is 16 residues long. CDR1 MNHEY and CDR2 SMNVEV come from the germline V gene (reference sequence).

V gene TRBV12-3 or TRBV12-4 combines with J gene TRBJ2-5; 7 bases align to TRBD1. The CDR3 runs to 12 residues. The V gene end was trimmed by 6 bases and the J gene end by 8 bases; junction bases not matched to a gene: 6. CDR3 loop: CASSPQGNTQYF. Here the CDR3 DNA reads TGTGCCAGCAGCCCACAGGGGAACACCCAGTACTTC.

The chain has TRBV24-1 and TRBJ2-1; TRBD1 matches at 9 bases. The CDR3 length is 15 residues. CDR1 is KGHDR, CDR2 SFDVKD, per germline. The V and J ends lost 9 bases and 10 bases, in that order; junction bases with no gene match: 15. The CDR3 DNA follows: TGTGCCACCGTGGAGGGGACAGGGCATCTCCAGGAGCAGTTCTTC. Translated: CATVEGTGHLQEQFF.

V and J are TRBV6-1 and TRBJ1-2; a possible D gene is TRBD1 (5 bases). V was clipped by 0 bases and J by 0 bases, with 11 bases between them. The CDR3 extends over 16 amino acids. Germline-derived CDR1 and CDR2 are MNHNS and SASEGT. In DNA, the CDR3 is TGTGCCAGCAGTGAAGCCCCGACAGATACTAACTATGGCTACACCTTC. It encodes CASSEAPTDTNYGYTF.

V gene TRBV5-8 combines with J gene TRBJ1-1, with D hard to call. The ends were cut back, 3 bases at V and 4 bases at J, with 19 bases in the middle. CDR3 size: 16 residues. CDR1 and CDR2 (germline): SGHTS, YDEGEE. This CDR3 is CASSSGIVAGGTEAFF. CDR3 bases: TGTGCCAGCAGCTCCGGGATAGTAGCTGGTGGCACTGAAGCTTTCTTT.

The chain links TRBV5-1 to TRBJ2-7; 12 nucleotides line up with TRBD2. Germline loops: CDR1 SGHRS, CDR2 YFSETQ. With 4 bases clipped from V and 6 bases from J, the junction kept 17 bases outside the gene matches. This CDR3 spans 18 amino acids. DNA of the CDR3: TGCGCCAGCAGCCTCCTCCGACTAGCGGGAGTCCAGGGAGGCGAGCAGTACTTC. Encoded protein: CASSLLRLAGVQGGEQYF.

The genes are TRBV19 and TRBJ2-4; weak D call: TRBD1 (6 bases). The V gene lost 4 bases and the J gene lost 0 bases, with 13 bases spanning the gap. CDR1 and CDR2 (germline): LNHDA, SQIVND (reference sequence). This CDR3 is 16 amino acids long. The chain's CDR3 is CASSTSGHIAKNIQYF. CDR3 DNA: TGTGCCAGTAGTACGTCGGGACATATAGCCAAAAACATTCAGTACTTC.

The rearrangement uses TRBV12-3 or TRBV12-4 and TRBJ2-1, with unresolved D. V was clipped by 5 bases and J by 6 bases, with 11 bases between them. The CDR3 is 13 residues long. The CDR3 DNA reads TGTGCCAGCAGTCTCCTGGCAGTCAATGAGCAGTTCTTC. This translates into CASSLLAVNEQFF.

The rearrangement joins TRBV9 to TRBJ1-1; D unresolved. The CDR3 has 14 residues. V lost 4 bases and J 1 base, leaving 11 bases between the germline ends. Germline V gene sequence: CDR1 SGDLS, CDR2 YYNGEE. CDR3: CASSPLTANTEAFF. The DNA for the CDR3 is TGTGCCAGCAGCCCCCTAACAGCGAACACTGAAGCTTTCTTT.

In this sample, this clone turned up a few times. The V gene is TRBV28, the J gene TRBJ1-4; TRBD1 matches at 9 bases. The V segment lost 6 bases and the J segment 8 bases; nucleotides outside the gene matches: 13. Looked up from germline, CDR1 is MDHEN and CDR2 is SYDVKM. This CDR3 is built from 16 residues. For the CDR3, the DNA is TGTGCCAGCAGGGTACAGGGGGCCGTGAATAACGAAAAACTGTTTTTT. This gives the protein CASRVQGAVNNEKLFF. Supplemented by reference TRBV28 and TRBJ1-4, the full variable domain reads DVKVTQSSRYLVKRTGEKVFLECVQDMDHENMFWYRQDPGLGLRLIYFSYDVKMKEKGDIPEGYSVSREKKERFSLILESASTNQTSMYLCASRVQGAVNNEKLFFGSGTQLSVL.

In nucleotides, the CDR3 is TGTGCCAGTAGTTCCCTTTCCGGGACCTACGAGCAGTACTTC. Translation: CASSSLSGTYEQYF. The genes are TRBV19 and TRBJ2-7; D possibly corresponds to TRBD2 (5 bases). V was shortened by 5 bases and J by 2 bases, with 13 bases between the two germline ends. CDR3 length: 14 amino acids. In germline, CDR1 is LNHDA, CDR2 SQIVND (reference sequence).

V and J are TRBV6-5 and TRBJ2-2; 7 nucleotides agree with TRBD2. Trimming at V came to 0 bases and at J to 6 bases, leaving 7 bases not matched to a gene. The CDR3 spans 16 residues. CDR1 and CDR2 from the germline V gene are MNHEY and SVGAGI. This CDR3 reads CASSYSAGAWAGELFF. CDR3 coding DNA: TGTGCCAGCAGTTACTCCGCGGGAGCATGGGCCGGGGAGCTGTTTTTT.

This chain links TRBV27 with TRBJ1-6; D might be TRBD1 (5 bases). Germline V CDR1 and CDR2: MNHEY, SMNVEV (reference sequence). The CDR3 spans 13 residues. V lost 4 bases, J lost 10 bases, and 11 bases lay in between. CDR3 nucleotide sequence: TGTGCCAGCAGTTGGGGGGAAATGTCACCCCTCCACTTT. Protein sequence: CASSWGEMSPLHF.

The CDR3 sequence: CASSPRSPRLSGNTIYF. Here the CDR3 DNA reads TGTGCCAGCAGCCCTAGGTCACCGAGGCTCTCTGGAAACACCATATATTTT. This chain uses TRBV7-9 with TRBJ1-3; D is ambiguous. This CDR3 is built from 17 residues. Germline V gene data show CDR1 as SEHNR and CDR2 as FQNEAQ (reference sequence). The V gene lost 5 bases and the J gene lost 0 bases, with 17 bases spanning the gap.

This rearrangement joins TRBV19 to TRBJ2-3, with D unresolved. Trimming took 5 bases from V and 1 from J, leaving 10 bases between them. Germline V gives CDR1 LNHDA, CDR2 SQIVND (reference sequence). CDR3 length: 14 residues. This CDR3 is CASSLRVRTDTQYF. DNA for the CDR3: TGTGCCAGTAGTCTCCGGGTCCGCACAGATACGCAGTATTTT.

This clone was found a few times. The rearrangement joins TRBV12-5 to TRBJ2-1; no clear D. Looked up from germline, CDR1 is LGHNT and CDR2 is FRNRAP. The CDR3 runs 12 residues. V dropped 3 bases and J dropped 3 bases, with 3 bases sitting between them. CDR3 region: CASGLHYNEQFF. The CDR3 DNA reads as TGTGCTAGTGGTTTACACTACAATGAGCAGTTCTTC.

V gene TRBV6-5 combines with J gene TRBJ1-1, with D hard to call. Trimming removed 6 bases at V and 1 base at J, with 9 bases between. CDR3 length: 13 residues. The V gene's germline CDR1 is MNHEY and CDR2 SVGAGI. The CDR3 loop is CASSLNRNTEAFF. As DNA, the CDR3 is TGTGCCAGCAGCCTAAACAGGAACACTGAAGCTTTCTTT.

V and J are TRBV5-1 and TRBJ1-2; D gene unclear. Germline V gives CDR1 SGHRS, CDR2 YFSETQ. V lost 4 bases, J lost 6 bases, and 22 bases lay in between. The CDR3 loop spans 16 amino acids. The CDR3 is CASSRYPGEPRDGYTF. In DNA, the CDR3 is TGCGCCAGCAGCCGGTACCCCGGGGAGCCTCGTGATGGCTACACCTTC.

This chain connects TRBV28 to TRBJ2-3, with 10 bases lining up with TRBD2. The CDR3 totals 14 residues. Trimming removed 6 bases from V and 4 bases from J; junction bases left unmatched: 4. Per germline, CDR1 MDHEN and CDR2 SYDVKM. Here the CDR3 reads CASSLAGVSDTQYF. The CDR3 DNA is TGTGCCAGCAGCCTAGCGGGAGTCTCAGATACGCAGTATTTT.

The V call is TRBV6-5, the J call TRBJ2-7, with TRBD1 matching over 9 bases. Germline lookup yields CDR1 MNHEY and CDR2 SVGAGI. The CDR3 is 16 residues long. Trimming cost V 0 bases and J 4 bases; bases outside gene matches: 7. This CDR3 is CASSYSTGTGRYEQYF. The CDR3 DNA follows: TGTGCCAGCAGTTACTCGACGGGGACAGGGCGATACGAGCAGTACTTC.

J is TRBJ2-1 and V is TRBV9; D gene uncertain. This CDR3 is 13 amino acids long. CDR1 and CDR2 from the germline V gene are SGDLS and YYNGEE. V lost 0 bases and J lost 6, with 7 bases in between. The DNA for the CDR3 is TGTGCCAGCAGCGTAGGAAAGCTCAATGAGCAGTTCTTC. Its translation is CASSVGKLNEQFF.

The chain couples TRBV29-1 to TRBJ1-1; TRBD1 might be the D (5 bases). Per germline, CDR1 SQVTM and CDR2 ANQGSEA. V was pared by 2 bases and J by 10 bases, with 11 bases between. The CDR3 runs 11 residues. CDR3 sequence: CSVEHRGGAFF. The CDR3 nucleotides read TGCAGCGTTGAACATCGGGGGGGAGCTTTCTTT.

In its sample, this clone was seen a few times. The CDR3 here is CASSVAGTEAFF. In DNA form, the CDR3 reads TGTGCCAGCAGTGTAGCCGGGACTGAAGCTTTCTTT. The chain combines TRBV2 with TRBJ1-1; D not certain. The V gene's germline CDR1 is SNHLY and CDR2 FYNNEI. This CDR3 is 12 amino acids long. The V gene lost 4 bases and the J gene lost 5 bases, with 8 bases spanning the gap.

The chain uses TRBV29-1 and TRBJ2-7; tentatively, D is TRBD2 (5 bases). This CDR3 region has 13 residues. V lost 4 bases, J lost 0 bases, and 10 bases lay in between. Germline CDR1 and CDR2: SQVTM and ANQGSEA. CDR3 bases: TGCAGCGTTGTAGTAGGGAGCTCCTACGAGCAGTACTTC. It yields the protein CSVVVGSSYEQYF.

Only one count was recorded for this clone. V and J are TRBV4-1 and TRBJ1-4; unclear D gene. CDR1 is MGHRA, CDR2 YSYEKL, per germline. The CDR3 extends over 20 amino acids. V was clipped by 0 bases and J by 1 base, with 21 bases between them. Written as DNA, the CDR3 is TGCGCCAGCAGCCAAGAAGTTACAGTTGGAGGTTTTGTAACTAATGAAAAACTGTTTTTT. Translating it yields CASSQEVTVGGFVTNEKLFF.

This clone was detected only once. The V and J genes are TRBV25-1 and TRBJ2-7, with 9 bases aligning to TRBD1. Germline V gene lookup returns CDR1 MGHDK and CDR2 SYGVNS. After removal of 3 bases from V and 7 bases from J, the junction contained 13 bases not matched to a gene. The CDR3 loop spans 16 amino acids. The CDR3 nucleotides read TGTGCCAGCAGTGATTCCGGGACAGGGAAAAAGTGGGAGCAGTACTTC. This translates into CASSDSGTGKKWEQYF.

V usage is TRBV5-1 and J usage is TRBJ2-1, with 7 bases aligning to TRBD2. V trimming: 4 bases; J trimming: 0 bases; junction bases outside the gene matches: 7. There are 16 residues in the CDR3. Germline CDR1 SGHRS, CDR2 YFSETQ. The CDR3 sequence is CASSTLAASSYNEQFF. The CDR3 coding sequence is TGCGCCAGCAGCACCCTAGCGGCCAGCTCCTACAATGAGCAGTTCTTC.

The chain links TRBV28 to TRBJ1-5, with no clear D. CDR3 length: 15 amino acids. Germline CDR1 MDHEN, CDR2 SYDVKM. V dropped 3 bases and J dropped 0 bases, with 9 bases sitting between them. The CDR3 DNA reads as TGTGCCAGCAGTTTCACAGCCATTAGCAATCAGCCCCAGCATTTT. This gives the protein CASSFTAISNQPQHF.

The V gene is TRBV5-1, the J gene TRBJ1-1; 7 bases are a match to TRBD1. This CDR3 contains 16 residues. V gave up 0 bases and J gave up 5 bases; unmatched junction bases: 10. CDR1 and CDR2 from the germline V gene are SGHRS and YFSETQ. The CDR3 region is CASSLVQGVRGTEAFF. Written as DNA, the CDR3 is TGCGCCAGCAGCTTGGTCCAGGGGGTACGGGGGACTGAAGCTTTCTTT.